A single sample gave rise to the 27 T cell receptor beta chains below, sequenced in a study of cytotoxic CD8 clonotypes in ibrutinib-treated CLL. The repertoire was sequenced with immunoSEQ multiplex PCR; TCRdb's copy has only in-frame clones and lacks some. The table includes tens of thousands of clones, 75% to 90% detected once. The specimen was PBMCs, collected after 24 months of ibrutinib treatment. These receptors were collected from a human donor with chronic lymphocytic leukemia.

This clone was seen only once. This chain connects TRBV19 to TRBJ2-3; D is uncertain. The CDR3 has 14 residues. Germline CDR1 reads LNHDA; CDR2 reads SQIVND (reference sequence). V lost 7 bases to trimming and J lost 1 base, with 12 bases between them. CDR3 sequence (DNA): TGTGCCAGTAAGGTGCGCGGAGGCACAGATACGCAGTATTTT. This sequence encodes CASKVRGGTDTQYF.

CDR3 in DNA: TGTGCCAGCTCACCGGACCAGAACACTGAAGCTTTCTTT. Amino acids: CASSPDQNTEAFF. The chain carries TRBV18 and TRBJ1-1; D call uncertain. CDR1 and CDR2 from the germline V gene are KGHSH and LQKENI. V lost 3 bases and J lost 1, with 6 bases in between. This CDR3 has 13 amino acids.

This chain links TRBV6-1 with TRBJ2-7; a weak D match, TRBD1 (6 bases). V lost 6 bases to trimming and J lost 3 bases, with 12 bases between them. CDR3 length: 13 residues. Germline V gene sequence: CDR1 MNHNS, CDR2 SASEGT. Here the CDR3 DNA reads TGTGCCAGCAGCGCACCGGACAGCTACGAGCAGTACTTC. Translated, it gives CASSAPDSYEQYF.

The chain carries TRBV23-1 and TRBJ2-3, with D unclear. TRBV23-1 qualifies as an ORF whose function is uncertain. There are 12 residues in the CDR3. V gave up 1 base and J gave up 9 bases, with 8 bases separating them. The CDR3 here is CASSQWARTQYF. As DNA, the CDR3 is TGCGCCAGCAGTCAATGGGCGCGGACGCAGTATTTT.

This clone occurred once. The chain recombines TRBV9 with TRBJ2-7; D is uncertain. The CDR3 extends over 17 amino acids. The germline CDR1 and CDR2 sequences are SGDLS and YYNGEE. Between the trimmed V and J ends, which lost 3 bases and 3 bases, there was a span of 22 bases. The CDR3 nucleotides read TGTGCCAGCAGCGACCCCCGAGTTGGGGTTGGTCACTACGAGCAGTACTTC. Translated: CASSDPRVGVGHYEQYF. Full variable domain (rest looked up from reference TRBV9 and TRBJ2-7): DSGVTQTPKHLITATGQRVTLRCSPRSGDLSVYWYQQSLDQGLQFLIQYYNGEERAKGNILERFSAQQFPDLHSELNLSSLELGDSALYFCASSDPRVGVGHYEQYFGPGTRLTVT.

The chain has TRBV4-2 and TRBJ2-2; 11 positions match TRBD2. J was trimmed by 3 bases and V by 8 bases; bases with no gene match: 8. Per the germline V gene, CDR1 is LGHNA and CDR2 is YNFKEQ. This CDR3 contains 16 residues. For the CDR3, the DNA is TGTGCCAGCGGTGTAGCGGGAGGGGGCGACACCGGGGAGCTGTTTTTT. Residues: CASGVAGGGDTGELFF.

This chain connects TRBV28 to TRBJ2-5; 7 bases line up with TRBD2. Trimming took 6 bases from V and 5 from J; bases not matched to a gene: 6. The CDR3 has 13 amino acids. Germline CDR1 and CDR2: MDHEN and SYDVKM. The CDR3 region is CASSVGGSETQYF. For the CDR3, the DNA is TGTGCCAGCAGCGTGGGAGGGTCGGAGACCCAGTACTTC.

This clone was detected a few times. The gene calls are TRBV19 and TRBJ2-2, with TRBD1 identical over 10 bases. The length of the CDR3 is 15 residues. V shed 5 bases, J shed 1 base, and the junction held 1 base outside the gene matches. Germline assignment: CDR1 LNHDA and CDR2 SQIVND (reference sequence). CDR3: CASSWTGGNTGELFF. CDR3 DNA sequence: TGTGCCAGTAGTTGGACAGGGGGGAACACCGGGGAGCTGTTTTTT.

The chain combines TRBV5-6 with TRBJ1-1; possibly TRBD1 for D (5 bases). Germline CDR1 is SGHDT and CDR2 is YYEEEE. V was clipped by 0 bases and J by 1 base, with 7 bases between them. The CDR3 contains 14 residues. The CDR3 sequence: CASSLEGPNTEAFF. The CDR3 nucleotides are TGTGCCAGCAGCTTGGAGGGGCCGAACACTGAAGCTTTCTTT.

This chain links TRBV9 with TRBJ2-2; 9 nucleotides align to TRBD1. The germline V gene has CDR1 SGDLS and CDR2 YYNGEE. The CDR3 length is 15 residues. The trim removed 3 bases at V and 2 bases at J, leaving 2 bases unmatched. The CDR3 protein is CASSATGGNTGELFF. The CDR3, as DNA: TGTGCCAGCAGCGCGACAGGGGGAAACACCGGGGAGCTGTTTTTT.

The gene calls are TRBV6-6 and TRBJ2-1, with D unclear. CDR1 is MNHNY and CDR2 is SVGAGI in the germline V gene (reference sequence). This CDR3 has 14 residues. V lost 2 bases to trimming and J lost 7 bases, with 12 bases between them. This CDR3 is CASSYDGSWNEQFF. CDR3 bases: TGTGCCAGCAGTTACGACGGCTCCTGGAATGAGCAGTTCTTC.

The sample holds one count of this clone. The chain couples TRBV7-9 to TRBJ2-7; the D is unclear. Germline-derived CDR1 and CDR2 are SEHNR and FQNEAQ (reference sequence). V lost 2 bases and J 9 bases, leaving 8 bases between the germline ends. The CDR3 sequence is 11 residues long. In DNA form, the CDR3 reads TGTGCCAGCAGCTTAATGATGGTGCAGTACTTC. Residues: CASSLMMVQYF. Complete variable domain (other parts from reference TRBV7-9 and TRBJ2-7): DTGVSQNPRHKITKRGQNVTFRCDPISEHNRLYWYRQTLGQGPEFLTYFQNEAQLEKSRLLSDRFSAERPKGSFSTLEIQRTEQGDSAMYLCASSLMMVQYFGPGTRLTVT.

The chain employs TRBV19 and TRBJ2-2; D possibly corresponds to TRBD2 (6 bases). V gave up 1 base and J gave up 0 bases, with 9 bases separating them. CDR3 length: 16 residues. From germline, CDR1 is LNHDA and CDR2 SQIVND (reference sequence). Written as DNA, the CDR3 is TGTGCCAGTAGTATAGGGGCGGGAACGAACACCGGGGAGCTGTTTTTT. Translating gives CASSIGAGTNTGELFF.

V usage is TRBV6-1 and J usage is TRBJ1-2, with 10 bases identical to TRBD1. Germline V gene sequence: CDR1 MNHNS, CDR2 SASEGT. CDR3 length equals 15 residues. V shed 8 bases and J 3 bases; nucleotides not matched to a gene: 9. CDR3 protein: CASGTGDPRDYGYTF. CDR3 bases: TGTGCCAGCGGGACAGGGGATCCTCGTGACTATGGCTACACCTTC.

This sequence joins TRBV4-3 and TRBJ1-1; the D gene is possibly TRBD1 (5 bases). V lost 2 bases to trimming and J lost 3 bases, with 13 bases between them. The CDR3 sequence is 15 residues long. Germline V gives CDR1 LGHNA, CDR2 YSLEER. CDR3 bases: TGCGCCAGCAGCCAAAATCCGGGGGGTTACACTGAAGCTTTCTTT. Translated: CASSQNPGGYTEAFF.

This chain uses TRBV5-1 with TRBJ1-1, with 9 bases that match TRBD1. The CDR3 sequence is 14 residues long. Germline values: CDR1 SGHRS, CDR2 YFSETQ. The ends lost 4 bases at V and 5 bases at J; junction bases unmatched: 6. CDR3 in amino acids: CASSTGTGWTEAFF. For the CDR3, the DNA is TGCGCCAGCAGCACCGGGACAGGGTGGACTGAAGCTTTCTTT.

The CDR3 region is CASSYGEVDTQYF. Here the CDR3 DNA reads TGTGCCAGCAGTTACGGGGAGGTAGATACGCAGTATTTT. The chain couples TRBV6-5 to TRBJ2-3, with a weak D call TRBD2 (6 bases). The V end was cut by 2 bases, the J end by 5 bases, with 8 bases between. CDR3 length: 13 amino acids. Germline lookup yields CDR1 MNHEY and CDR2 SVGAGI.

The chain carries TRBV7-9 and TRBJ2-1; D is perhaps TRBD1 (5 bases). Germline V gene data show CDR1 as SEHNR and CDR2 as FQNEAQ (reference sequence). CDR3 length: 14 amino acids. V dropped 1 base and J dropped 9 bases, with 13 bases sitting between them. The CDR3 here is CASSLEWGIGEQFF. The CDR3 DNA reads as TGTGCCAGCAGCTTAGAATGGGGCATCGGTGAGCAGTTCTTC.

The V gene is TRBV5-6, the J gene TRBJ2-7; D might be TRBD2 (6 bases). The germline V gene encodes CDR1 SGHDT and CDR2 YYEEEE. Deletions cut 0 bases from V and 2 bases from J, with 18 bases between. This CDR3 spans 17 amino acids. CDR3 sequence reads: CASSLAVGRDFTYEQYF. CDR3 nucleotide sequence: TGTGCCAGCAGCTTGGCGGTCGGCAGGGACTTTACCTACGAGCAGTACTTC. Based on the CDR3 plus reference TRBV5-6 and TRBJ2-7, the full variable domain is DAGVTQSPTHLIKTRGQQVTLRCSPKSGHDTVSWYQQALGQGPQFIFQYYEEEERQRGNFPDRFSGHQFPNYSSELNVNALLLGDSALYLCASSLAVGRDFTYEQYFGPGTRLTVT.

This sequence joins TRBV6-1 and TRBJ2-1; the D gene is possibly TRBD2 (7 bases). The V gene lost 0 bases and the J gene lost 0 bases, with 12 bases spanning the gap. Germline CDR1 and CDR2: MNHNS and SASEGT. This CDR3 is 17 amino acids long. As DNA, the CDR3 is TGTGCCAGCAGTGAAGCTGGGGGCGGGAGCTCCTACAATGAGCAGTTCTTC. As protein: CASSEAGGGSSYNEQFF.

The rearrangement links TRBV23-1 to TRBJ1-5; TRBD1 aligns across 7 bases. TRBV23-1 is designated an ORF whose function remains uncertain. This CDR3 region has 22 residues. The ends lost 3 bases at V and 0 bases at J; junction bases unmatched: 23. DNA for the CDR3: TGCGCCAGCAGTCATCATGGGGTCCGGGACAGTGTTAATCGGGATAGCAATCAGCCCCAGCATTTT. It specifies CASSHHGVRDSVNRDSNQPQHF.

This chain joins TRBV7-6 and TRBJ2-1; TRBD2 matches 7 bases. Germline CDR1 and CDR2: SGHVS and FNYEAQ. The CDR3 loop spans 16 amino acids. V lost 5 bases and J lost 8; bases outside the gene matches: 15. The CDR3 here is CASSPRASGEVHEQFF. CDR3 sequence (DNA): TGTGCCAGCAGCCCAAGAGCTAGCGGAGAGGTTCATGAGCAGTTCTTC. Looking up the rest from reference TRBV7-6 and TRBJ2-1 gives the full variable domain: GAGVSQSPRYKVTKRGQDVALRCDPISGHVSLYWYRQALGQGPEFLTYFNYEAQQDKSGLPNDRFSAERPEGSISTLTIQRTEQRDSAMYRCASSPRASGEVHEQFFGPGTRLTVL.

The chain combines TRBV2 with TRBJ1-6, with TRBD1 matching 10 bases. Germline CDR1 and CDR2: SNHLY and FYNNEI. The CDR3 is 15 amino acids. V shed 2 bases and J 7 bases; nucleotides not matched to a gene: 2. This CDR3 is CASSELGQGNSPLHF. DNA of the CDR3: TGTGCCAGCAGTGAATTGGGACAGGGGAATTCACCCCTCCACTTT. Filled out from reference TRBV2 and TRBJ1-6, the complete variable domain reads EPEVTQTPSHQVTQMGQEVILRCVPISNHLYFYWYRQILGQKVEFLVSFYNNEISEKSEIFDDQFSVERPDGSNFTLKIRSTKLEDSAMYFCASSELGQGNSPLHFGNGTRLTVT.

This rearrangement joins TRBV28 to TRBJ1-1; TRBD1 matches at 9 bases. J gave up 4 bases and V 8 bases, and 8 bases lay outside the gene matches. The CDR3 contains 14 residues. Germline CDR1 is MDHEN and CDR2 is SYDVKM. The CDR3 DNA sequence: TGTGCCAGCGGCACAGGGGGCGCAGGCACTGAAGCTTTCTTT. As protein: CASGTGGAGTEAFF.

The count of this clone is one. The chain recombines TRBV28 with TRBJ1-3; D is perhaps TRBD1 (6 bases). The V gene lost 6 bases and the J gene lost 6 bases, with 18 bases spanning the gap. Germline assignment: CDR1 MDHEN and CDR2 SYDVKM. This CDR3 region has 15 residues. CDR3 nucleotides: TGTGCCAGCAGCGAGGACAGCCATTCACTAAACACCATATATTTT. Protein sequence: CASSEDSHSLNTIYF.

This clone was observed a handful of times. The rearrangement joins TRBV6-6 to TRBJ1-5; 7 bases line up with TRBD1. V lost 6 bases and J lost 7; bases outside the gene matches: 6. CDR1 and CDR2 from the germline V gene are MNHNY and SVGAGI (reference sequence). The length of the CDR3 is 13 residues. The CDR3 protein is CASSLDRAQPQHF. CDR3 DNA sequence: TGTGCCAGCAGCCTCGACAGGGCCCAGCCCCAGCATTTT.

The J gene is TRBJ1-1, the V gene TRBV18, with D unresolved. The V gene lost 1 base and the J gene lost 5 bases, with 14 bases spanning the gap. This CDR3 is built from 15 residues. Germline assignment: CDR1 KGHSH and CDR2 LQKENI. The CDR3 nucleotides read TGTGCCAGCTCACCACAAGGGTATGGTGTTACTGAAGCTTTCTTT. As protein: CASSPQGYGVTEAFF.